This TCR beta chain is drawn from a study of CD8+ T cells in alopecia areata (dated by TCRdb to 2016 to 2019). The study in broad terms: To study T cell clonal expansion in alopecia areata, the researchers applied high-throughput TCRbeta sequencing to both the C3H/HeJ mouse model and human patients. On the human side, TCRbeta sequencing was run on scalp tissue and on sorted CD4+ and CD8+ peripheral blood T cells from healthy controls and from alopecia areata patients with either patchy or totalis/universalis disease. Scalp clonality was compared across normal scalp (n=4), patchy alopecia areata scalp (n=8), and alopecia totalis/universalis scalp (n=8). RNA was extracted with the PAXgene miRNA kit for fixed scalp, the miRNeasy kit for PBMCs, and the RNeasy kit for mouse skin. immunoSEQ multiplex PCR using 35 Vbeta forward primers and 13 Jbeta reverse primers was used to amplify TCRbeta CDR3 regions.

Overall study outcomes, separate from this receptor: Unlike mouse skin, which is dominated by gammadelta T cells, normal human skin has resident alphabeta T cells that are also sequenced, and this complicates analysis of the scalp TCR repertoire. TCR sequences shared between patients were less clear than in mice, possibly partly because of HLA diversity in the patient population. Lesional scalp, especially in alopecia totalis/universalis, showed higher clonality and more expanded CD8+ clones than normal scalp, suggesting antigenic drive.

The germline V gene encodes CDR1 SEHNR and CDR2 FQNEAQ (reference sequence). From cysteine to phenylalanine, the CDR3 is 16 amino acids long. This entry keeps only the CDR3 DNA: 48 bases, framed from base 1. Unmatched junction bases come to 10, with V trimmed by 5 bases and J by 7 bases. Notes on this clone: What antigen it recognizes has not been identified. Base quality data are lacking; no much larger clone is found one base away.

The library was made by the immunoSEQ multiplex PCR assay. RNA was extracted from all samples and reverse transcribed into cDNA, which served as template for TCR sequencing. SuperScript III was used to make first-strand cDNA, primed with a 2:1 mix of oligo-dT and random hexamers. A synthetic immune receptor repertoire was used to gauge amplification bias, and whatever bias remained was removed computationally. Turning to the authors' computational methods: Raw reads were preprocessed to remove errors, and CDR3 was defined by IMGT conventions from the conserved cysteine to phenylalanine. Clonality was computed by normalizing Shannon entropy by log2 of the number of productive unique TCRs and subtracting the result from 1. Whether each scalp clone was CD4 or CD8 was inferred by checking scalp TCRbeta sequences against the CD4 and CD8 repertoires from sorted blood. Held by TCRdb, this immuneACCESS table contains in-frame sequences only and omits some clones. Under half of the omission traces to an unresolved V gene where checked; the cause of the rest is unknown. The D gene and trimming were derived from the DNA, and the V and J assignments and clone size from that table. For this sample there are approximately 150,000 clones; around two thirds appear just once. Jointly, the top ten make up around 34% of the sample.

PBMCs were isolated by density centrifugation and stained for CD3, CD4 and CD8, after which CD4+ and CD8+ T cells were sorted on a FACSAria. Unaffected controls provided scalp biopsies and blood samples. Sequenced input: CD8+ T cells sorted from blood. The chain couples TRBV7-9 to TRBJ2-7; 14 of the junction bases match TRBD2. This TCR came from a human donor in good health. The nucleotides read TGTGCCAGCAGCCCCCCGGGACTAGCGGGAGTTATTGAGCAGTACTTC. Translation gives CASSPPGLAGVIEQYF.